These 25 T cell receptor beta chains were sequenced from one sample in a study of naive and memory T cell subsets. The beta constant-region primer was an equimolar mix of two oligonucleotides covering TRBC1 and TRBC2. Nested alpha and beta constant-region primers with the SP2 primer drove four PCR rounds on ligated cDNA. TCRdb analysed the UMI-ligation and nested PCR reads with MiXCR anew, one entry per CDR3 protein. Among approximately 80,000 distinct CDR3 sequences listed, over 9% were seen once. Specimen: naive CD8+ T cells from blood. The receptors shown here come from a human donor in good health.

CDR3 nucleotides: TGTGCCAGCAGTTTCGGCGGCGCGACCTACGAGCAGTACTTC. Its translation is CASSFGGATYEQYF. The chain uses TRBV12-3 or TRBV12-4 and TRBJ2-7, with D unclear. The ends were cut back, 3 bases at V and 2 bases at J, with 11 bases in the middle. The CDR3 sequence is 14 residues long.

This clonotype was seen repeatedly, ten times or more. This rearrangement joins TRBV7-6 to TRBJ2-1, with TRBD2 matching over 10 bases. The CDR3 covers 17 residues. The junction had 6 bases not matched to a gene; V was cut back by 0 bases and J by 4 bases. CDR1 is SGHVS, CDR2 FNYEAQ, per germline. This chain's CDR3 is CASSLALAGEIYNEQFF. CDR3 in DNA: TGTGCCAGCAGCTTAGCGCTAGCGGGAGAGATTTACAATGAGCAGTTCTTC.

This clonotype was picked up many times. The chain combines TRBV5-1 with TRBJ2-1, with TRBD2 identical over 7 bases. The CDR3 covers 12 residues. After removal of 4 bases from V and 7 bases from J, the junction contained 2 bases not matched to a gene. From germline, CDR1 is SGHRS and CDR2 YFSETQ. CDR3 in amino acids: CASSSSGNEQFF. For the CDR3, the DNA is TGCGCCAGCAGCAGTAGCGGGAATGAGCAGTTCTTC.

This clonotype has more than one count but fewer than ten. V is TRBV11-3 and J is TRBJ1-3; 8 bases are shared with TRBD1. CDR3 length: 16 residues. From germline, CDR1 is SGHNT and CDR2 YENEEA. The junction had 17 bases not matched to a gene; V was cut back by 8 bases and J by 8 bases. The CDR3 DNA reads as TGTGCCAGCCCGGTCTTGACAGGGGCCATGTCGTACACCATATATTTT. Protein sequence: CASPVLTGAMSYTIYF.

The V call is TRBV15, the J call TRBJ2-1; 9 bases agree with TRBD2. Germline V CDR1 and CDR2: LNHNV, YYDKDF (reference sequence). The V and J ends lost 3 bases and 3 bases, in that order; junction bases with no gene match: 18. This CDR3 is 20 amino acids long. DNA of the CDR3: TGTGCCACCAGCAGTTATGGGGTAGCGGGAGTAAGTGAAGGCTACAATGAGCAGTTCTTC. Its protein is CATSSYGVAGVSEGYNEQFF.

This clonotype came up a few times. The rearrangement joins TRBV4-1 to TRBJ2-1; the D is unclear. The CDR3 spans 14 residues. The V end was cut by 3 bases, the J end by 4 bases, with 10 bases between. Germline CDR1 is MGHRA and CDR2 is YSYEKL. CDR3 in amino acids: CASSHQQGYNEQFF. DNA of the CDR3: TGCGCCAGCAGCCACCAGCAAGGGTACAATGAGCAGTTCTTC.

This clonotype occurred many times. V and J are TRBV27 and TRBJ2-7, with TRBD1 as a possible D gene (6 bases). CDR1 and CDR2 (germline): MNHEY, SMNVEV (reference sequence). This CDR3 region has 15 residues. Between the trimmed V and J ends, which lost 0 bases and 3 bases, there was a span of 12 bases. In nucleotides, the CDR3 is TGTGCCAGCAGTTTATCGCGTGACAGGCGCTACGAGCAGTACTTC. This translates into CASSLSRDRRYEQYF.

This clonotype was seen repeatedly, ten times or more. The chain carries TRBV20-1 and TRBJ2-1, with a possible D match to TRBD1 (6 bases). V gave up 0 bases and J gave up 0 bases, with 12 bases separating them. The CDR3 sequence is 16 residues long. Per the germline V gene, CDR1 is DFQATT and CDR2 is SNEGSKA (reference sequence). The CDR3 region is CSARDPVDSSYNEQFF. DNA of the CDR3: TGCAGTGCTAGAGATCCAGTGGACAGCTCCTACAATGAGCAGTTCTTC.

A word on this clonotype: This sequence may be a read error, since a much larger clone differs from it by one base. The V call is TRBV15, the J call TRBJ2-1; TRBD2 might be the D (5 bases). The length of the CDR3 is 14 residues. Germline-derived CDR1 and CDR2 are LNHNV and YYDKDF (reference sequence). V lost 0 bases, J lost 5 bases, and 8 bases lay in between. The DNA of the CDR3 is TGTGCCACCAGCAGAGATCCAGCGGACAATGAGCAGTTCTTC. Translated: CATSRDPADNEQFF.

This clonotype was counted a few times. The V call is TRBV9, the J call TRBJ2-4; 7 bases are a match to TRBD1. The germline V gene has CDR1 SGDLS and CDR2 YYNGEE. The junction had 7 bases not matched to a gene; V was cut back by 4 bases and J by 0 bases. This CDR3 comprises 16 residues. CDR3 in amino acids: CASSTGTAVAKNIQYF. DNA for the CDR3: TGTGCCAGCAGCACAGGGACAGCAGTAGCCAAAAACATTCAGTACTTC.

This clonotype occurred a few times. V is TRBV18 and J is TRBJ2-3, with D possibly TRBD1 on 6 matching bases. The CDR3 contains 17 residues. From germline, CDR1 is KGHSH and CDR2 LQKENI. Trimming cost V 5 bases and J 0 bases, with 18 bases left between them. The CDR3 nucleotides read TGTGCCAGCTCAGACAGGAGAGGAGCCTCTAGCACAGATACGCAGTATTTT. This codes for CASSDRRGASSTDTQYF. The variable domain in full, completed from reference TRBV18 and TRBJ2-3, reads NAGVMQNPRHLVRRRGQEARLRCSPMKGHSHVYWYRQLPEEGLKFMVYLQKENIIDESGMPKERFSAEFPKEGPSILRIQQVVRGDSAAYFCASSDRRGASSTDTQYFGPGTRLTVL.

This clonotype has at least ten counts. This sequence joins TRBV4-2 and TRBJ1-5; D perhaps matches TRBD1 (5 bases). This CDR3 contains 15 residues. Germline CDR1 reads LGHNA; CDR2 reads YNFKEQ. Trimming stripped 4 bases from V and 0 bases from J, with 10 bases between. The CDR3 reads CASSRGTDSNQPQHF. CDR3 nucleotides: TGTGCCAGCAGCCGAGGGACTGATAGCAATCAGCCCCAGCATTTT.

V and J are TRBV2 and TRBJ2-1; D may correspond to TRBD1 or TRBD2 (5 bases each). V was pared by 8 bases and J by 4 bases, with 9 bases between. This CDR3 is 12 amino acids long. From germline, CDR1 is SNHLY and CDR2 FYNNEI. The CDR3 DNA sequence: TGTGCCAGCTGTGGGGGTTACAATGAGCAGTTCTTC. Translation gives CASCGGYNEQFF.

This clonotype came up a few times. V and J are TRBV11-1 and TRBJ2-7; TRBD1 matches 9 bases. The trim removed 4 bases at V and 2 bases at J, leaving 9 bases unmatched. Germline CDR1 and CDR2: SGHAT and FQDESV (reference sequence). This CDR3 is 16 amino acids long. The CDR3 bases are TGTGCCAGCAGCTCAGGCCGGGACAGGGTACCCTACGAGCAGTACTTC. This gives the protein CASSSGRDRVPYEQYF.

This clonotype has just a few counts. This rearrangement joins TRBV4-3 to TRBJ2-4; D is possibly TRBD1 (6 bases). CDR1 LGHNA and CDR2 YSLEER come from the germline V gene. Trimming shortened V by 1 base and J by 3 bases, and 16 bases separated the two germline ends. This CDR3 has 17 amino acids. CDR3 in amino acids: CASSQVLLAGDKNIQYF. Here the CDR3 DNA reads TGCGCCAGCAGCCAAGTATTACTTGCAGGGGACAAAAACATTCAGTACTTC.

V gene TRBV12-3 or TRBV12-4 combines with J gene TRBJ1-5; 7 nucleotides line up with TRBD1. V lost 7 bases to trimming and J lost 5 bases; unmatched junction nucleotides: 8. The CDR3 totals 14 residues. The CDR3 DNA reads TGTGCCAGCACCGACAGGGATTTGGATCAGCCCCAGCATTTT. Protein sequence: CASTDRDLDQPQHF.

This clonotype was picked up one time. V and J are TRBV19 and TRBJ1-5; 8 bases map to TRBD1. Per the germline V gene, CDR1 is LNHDA and CDR2 is SQIVND (reference sequence). The length of the CDR3 is 14 residues. V was clipped by 4 bases and J by 7 bases; unmatched bases: 6. The CDR3 protein is CASSTRTGRQPQHF. CDR3 nucleotide sequence: TGTGCCAGTAGTACCCGGACAGGGAGGCAGCCCCAGCATTTT.

In its sample, this clonotype was seen many times. The V call is TRBV2, the J call TRBJ2-7; D uncertain. The ends were cut back, 6 bases at V and 3 bases at J, with 6 bases in the middle. Germline CDR1 reads SNHLY; CDR2 reads FYNNEI. CDR3 length: 11 amino acids. CDR3 protein: CASRLIYEQYF. In DNA form, the CDR3 reads TGTGCCAGCAGATTGATCTACGAGCAGTACTTC.

In DNA form, the CDR3 reads TGTGCCATCAGTGACCCGGTGGGGGATGAGCAGTTCTTC. It translates to CAISDPVGDEQFF. This chain connects TRBV10-3 to TRBJ2-1, with D perhaps TRBD1 or TRBD2 (5 bases each). The CDR3 length is 13 residues. Germline V gene data show CDR1 as ENHRY and CDR2 as SYGVKD. V shed 3 bases and J shed 8 bases, with 11 bases lying between them.

The table lists this clonotype with a few counts. CDR3 protein: CSARDLVRSSTDTQYF. The CDR3 bases are TGCAGTGCTAGAGATCTCGTGAGGTCTAGCACAGATACGCAGTATTTT. This rearrangement joins TRBV20-1 to TRBJ2-3, with D uncertain. The length of the CDR3 is 16 residues. V dropped 0 bases and J dropped 0 bases, with 13 bases sitting between them. Germline values: CDR1 DFQATT, CDR2 SNEGSKA (reference sequence).

This chain connects TRBV20-1 to TRBJ2-7; D gene ambiguous. Trimming cost V 3 bases and J 2 bases, with 11 bases left between them. The CDR3 runs to 13 residues. Germline V gene lookup returns CDR1 DFQATT and CDR2 SNEGSKA (reference sequence). The CDR3 DNA sequence: TGCAGTGCTAGGATGGCGAGTGCCTACGAGCAGTACTTC. As protein: CSARMASAYEQYF.

This clonotype appeared a few times. The chain has TRBV7-9 and TRBJ1-1; TRBD1 agrees at 9 bases. Unmatched junction bases numbered 17, after V lost 2 bases and J lost 7 bases. There are 18 residues in the CDR3. Germline CDR1 is SEHNR and CDR2 is FQNEAQ (reference sequence). CDR3 sequence: CASSLFSIIGTGYGEAFF. The CDR3 region has the DNA TGTGCCAGCAGCTTATTTTCCATTATCGGGACAGGGTACGGTGAAGCTTTCTTT.

This clonotype was picked up many times. The chain recombines TRBV7-7 with TRBJ2-1; a weak D match, TRBD2 (5 bases). V was pared by 0 bases and J by 4 bases, with 10 bases between. This CDR3 has 15 amino acids. Germline CDR1 is SSHAT and CDR2 is FNYEAQ (reference sequence). This chain's CDR3 is CASSLAASPYNEQFF. In DNA, the CDR3 is TGTGCCAGCAGCTTAGCGGCTAGCCCTTACAATGAGCAGTTCTTC.

V gene TRBV29-1 combines with J gene TRBJ2-7; 7 bases are a match to TRBD1. The V gene's germline CDR1 is SQVTM and CDR2 ANQGSEA. The junction had 7 bases not matched to a gene; V was cut back by 6 bases and J by 2 bases. There are 13 residues in the CDR3. CDR3 loop: CSVAGQETYEQYF. In DNA form, the CDR3 reads TGCAGCGTGGCCGGACAGGAGACCTACGAGCAGTACTTC.

The chain carries TRBV2 and TRBJ2-3; 8 bases match TRBD2. V dropped 7 bases and J dropped 11; count of bases not matched to a gene: 5. The germline V gene encodes CDR1 SNHLY and CDR2 FYNNEI. This CDR3 comprises 11 residues. CDR3 DNA: TGTGCCAGCAACCCACTAGCGGAGCAGTATTTT. It yields the protein CASNPLAEQYF. The full variable domain, rest sourced from reference TRBV2 and TRBJ2-3, is EPEVTQTPSHQVTQMGQEVILRCVPISNHLYFYWYRQILGQKVEFLVSFYNNEISEKSEIFDDQFSVERPDGSNFTLKIRSTKLEDSAMYFCASNPLAEQYFGPGTRLTVL.